This TCR beta chain was sequenced for a study of response to subunit inactivated influenza vaccine. Trimming took 0 bases from V and 3 from J, leaving 9 bases between them. From germline, CDR1 is LGHDT and CDR2 YNNKEL (reference sequence). The CDR3 runs to 15 residues. TCRdb re-derived calls from the RT-PCR reads in MiXCR, one entry per CDR3 protein. The sample records 200,000 to 250,000 distinct CDR3 sequences, 9.5% to 15% being singletons. Study results and caveats: There was a suggestion from the authors that each seasonal influenza vaccination recruits few new T cells.

In this sample, this clonotype turned up a few times. Its antigen remains unknown. Material: non-naive T cells sorted from PBMCs, obtained around two weeks before vaccination. This clonotype was sampled from a man aged 50 to 59 who received an inactivated influenza vaccine. This rearrangement joins TRBV3-1 to TRBJ1-5; no firm D call. CDR3 loop: CASSQEQQHNQPQHF. DNA of the CDR3: TGTGCCAGCAGCCAAGAACAACAGCACAATCAGCCCCAGCATTTT.